This T cell receptor beta chain is from a study of blood T cell repertoires in COVID-19. For the study at large: There were acute and convalescent COVID-19 samples, and they came from the United States, Italy and Spain. T cells, B-cell-depleted T cells, or PBMCs supplied cDNA or gDNA.

The CDR3 consists of 21 residues. Per the germline V gene, CDR1 is SGDLS and CDR2 is YYNGEE. The V gene end was trimmed by 2 bases and the J gene end by 7 bases; junction bases not matched to a gene: 21. The age range of participants was about 18 to 90 years, with residence in under 25 US areas. Two consecutive negative NP/OP PCR tests, clearance, or resolved symptoms defined Cohort 3 recovery. The method was immunoSEQ multiplex PCR; TCRdb's version includes in-frame clones alone and lacks a portion of them. The table lists approximately 490,000 clones, approximately 86% of them singletons, with more than 7.5% in the top ten.

The TCR originated in a woman aged 55 to 70 who had recovered from COVID-19. The V call is TRBV9, the J call TRBJ2-1; TRBD2 matches at 13 bases. Source material: PBMCs or T cells enriched from blood (not recorded which). CDR3 nucleotide sequence: TGTGCCAGCAGCGTGAGACCGCTCGGACTAGCGGGGGCCCGCACAGGGAATGAGCAGTTCTTC. Protein: CASSVRPLGLAGARTGNEQFF. The entire variable domain, with the rest obtained from reference TRBV9 and TRBJ2-1, is as follows: DSGVTQTPKHLITATGQRVTLRCSPRSGDLSVYWYQQSLDQGLQFLIQYYNGEERAKGNILERFSAQQFPDLHSELNLSSLELGDSALYFCASSVRPLGLAGARTGNEQFFGPGTRLTVL.